Below, one T cell receptor beta chain is given with its context. Distinct nucleotide sequences in the sample also encode this CDR3. This sample stems from a study of blood T cell repertoires in COVID-19. Study-level information: T cells, B-cell-depleted T cells, or PBMCs provided the cDNA or gDNA that served as material.

Here immunoSEQ multiplex PCR was the method, and the copy in TCRdb shows in-frame clones only, minus some. The table has fewer than 50,000 clones, around 81% seen once. There are 14 residues in the CDR3. Per germline, CDR1 MGHRA and CDR2 YSYEKL. The V end lost 1 base, the J end lost 5 bases, and 11 bases lay between the germline ends. This clonotype originated in a man in his fifties with active COVID-19. V gene TRBV4-1 combines with J gene TRBJ2-5, with no clear D. The sample was peripheral blood. The CDR3: CASSQVGGVETQYF. CDR3 bases: TGCGCCAGCAGCCAAGTCGGCGGCGTCGAGACCCAGTACTTC.